Detailed here is one T cell receptor (beta chain). Per the authors' pipeline: Nucleated cell counts were estimated from reference gene primer amplification. Produced via immunoSEQ multiplex PCR; TCRdb's table is partial and in-frame only. V and J calls and clone size are those listed in that table; D and trimming were worked out from the DNA. The sample yields over 50,000 clones, almost 85% seen once. This CDR3 has 17 residues. Trimming cost V 4 bases and J 6 bases; bases outside gene matches: 14. Per germline, CDR1 LNHDA and CDR2 SQIVND (reference sequence). This entry is derived from a study of blood T cell repertoires in COVID-19. About the research overall: Specimens from acute and convalescent COVID-19 originated in the United States, Italy and Spain.

The sequence was collected from a man aged 55 to 69 with COVID-19, enrolled during active disease. The chain links TRBV19 to TRBJ2-2, with 7 bases lining up with TRBD1. The sequenced sample consisted of peripheral blood. CDR3 region: CASSTTIRQGAPGELFF. Written as DNA, the CDR3 is TGTGCCAGTAGTACGACTATAAGACAGGGAGCTCCCGGGGAGCTGTTTTTT.